This T cell receptor beta chain derives from a study of CD8 T cells in ankylosing spondylitis. Whole-study results and caveats: Significant enrichment of disease-linked clones was reported in matched ankylosing spondylitis synovial fluid. Disease-linked clones bore a CD8+ phenotype and were relatively rare in peripheral blood.

The table lists this clonotype with a few counts. Its specificity is unknown. In making TCR beta libraries, quantitative 5'-RACE with molecular barcodes was used. In TCRdb, the 5' RACE reads were re-called with MiXCR into one record per CDR3 protein. The top ten clones hold 13% of a sample with 350,000 to 400,000 distinct CDR3 sequences, 20% of them seen once. Germline V gene sequence: CDR1 DFQATT, CDR2 SNEGSKA (reference sequence). There are 14 residues in the CDR3. Trimming at V came to 3 bases and at J to 8 bases, leaving 8 bases not matched to a gene. The sequencing sample was made of blood, either unsorted or a sorted T cell fraction (not recorded which). This chain links TRBV20-1 with TRBJ2-1; 9 bases fit TRBD1. The source of this sequence is a male donor with ankylosing spondylitis or in good health (not recorded which). DNA of the CDR3: TGCAGTGCTAGGATGGACAGGGGTAGTGATGAGCAGTTCTTC. This encodes CSARMDRGSDEQFF.